This TCR beta chain came from a study of T cell repertoires in aging, cancer and after chemotherapy (dated by TCRdb to between 2019 and 2020). Regarding the study in general: Donors were distributed across six age groups ranging from 30 or younger to 70 or older, with at least three individuals included per group. In the hematological group, the paired samples taken before and after chemotherapy came from chronic lymphocytic leukemia patients who were treated with regimens based on fludarabine or bendamustine. The complete dataset included roughly 8.8 million TCR reads. To look at immunoaging and at how T cells reconstitute after chemotherapy, the study profiled TCR beta repertoires in peripheral blood from both healthy donors and cancer patients. Alongside around 98 healthy donors serving as a reference group, the cohort included over 200 cancer patients, of whom about 94 had hematological cancers and 110 to 140 had solid cancers.

By share, this clonotype ranks as medium-sized (0.01 to 0.1%). Its cognate antigen has yet to be identified. No base-level quality is on record; no much larger clone is a single base apart. Spanning cysteine to phenylalanine, the CDR3 consists of 12 amino acids. Only the CDR3 part of the read is kept: 36 bases, read in frame from the first base. V lost 8 bases and J lost 7 bases, and the count of bases not matched to a germline gene is 10. From the germline V gene, CDR1 is SQVTM and CDR2 is ANQGSEA. Rearranged TRB sequences spanning V, D and J segments were amplified in a multiplex touch-down PCR with a mixed TRB-A/B primer pool. Two consecutive PCR reactions with Phusion HS II polymerase added Illumina adapters and sample indices to the amplicons. Amplicons were gel-purified with the NucleoSpin Gel and PCR Clean-up kit, then checked with Qubit and an Agilent 2100 Bioanalyzer. Sequencing of libraries was carried out on an Illumina MiSeq in 600-cycle, single-indexed, paired-end runs. As for the original processing: Processing of the TRB sequences was carried out with MiXCR versions 2.12 and 3.0.5. A clone was defined as each unique CDR3 nucleotide sequence, and only productive sequences supported by at least two reads were kept. The repertoire metrics were Shannon diversity, evenness, clonality (calculated as one minus evenness), and diversity profiles parameterized by alpha from 0 to 5. Generation probabilities of clones in paired pre- and post-chemotherapy samples were computed with the IGoR algorithm. TCRdb handled the public reads itself, with Q25 trimming in fastp and clone calling in MiXCR, and kept productive beta chains. Identical CDR3 proteins give one entry, which carries the most common genes and DNA. Here the V and J calls rest on TCRdb's processing, not on the authors' analysis. The sample profile shows 4,500 to 5,000 distinct CDR3 sequences; 30% to 40% of them were found once. The ten top clones hold 11% to 15% of the sample.

The paper's findings and limits, for the study overall: In healthy donors, the decline in TCR diversity with age was mainly due to loss of richness, whereas in cancer patients loss of evenness also played a role. Hematological cancer patients had infiltration of lymphoid organs, and this infiltration may itself impair thymic emigration or peripheral T cell expansion. An increase in median generation probability over the chemotherapy interval was observed in both cancer cohorts, suggesting that the repertoire was reconstituted through rebound thymic output. According to the authors, the repertoire data do not permit conclusions about immunological memory after chemotherapy. Significantly lower blood TCR diversity and higher clonality were observed in untreated patients with hematological or solid cancers than in age-matched healthy donors.

TCR beta rearrangements were amplified from genomic DNA isolated from peripheral blood, not from sorted cells or RNA. The sequenced sample was blood. The TCR comes from a human donor with a blood cancer. This receptor chain uses TRBV29-1 and TRBJ1-1, and TRBD1 matches 7 of the central bases. The bases read TGCAGCTCGTCGGGACAGCCGGGTGAAGCTTTCTTT. The resulting protein is CSSSGQPGEAFF.